These 3 T cell receptor beta chains were sequenced from one sample in a study of blood T cell repertoires in COVID-19. Profiled with immunoSEQ multiplex PCR; TCRdb holds only in-frame clones, not every one. The table lists 180,000 or so clones, 70% to 90% of them singletons, with around 10% in the top ten. The sample was peripheral blood. These receptors were taken from a woman of 80 years or more with acute or convalescent COVID-19.

CDR3 nucleotide sequence: TGCGCCAGCAGCCAAGATCCGGCTAGCGGGGGGAGCACAGATACGCAGTATTTT. As protein: CASSQDPASGGSTDTQYF. The V and J genes are TRBV4-1 and TRBJ2-3; 11 nucleotides agree with TRBD2. CDR1 MGHRA and CDR2 YSYEKL come from the germline V gene. After removal of 0 bases from V and 0 bases from J, the junction contained 5 bases not matched to a gene. The CDR3 extends over 18 amino acids.

This clone was counted a few times. The chain joins TRBV19 to TRBJ1-1; D not certain. The V end was cut by 4 bases, the J end by 1 base, with 10 bases between. The CDR3 length is 14 residues. From germline, CDR1 is LNHDA and CDR2 SQIVND (reference sequence). This CDR3 reads CASSTNLPNTEAFF. CDR3 nucleotides: TGTGCCAGTAGTACGAACTTACCGAACACTGAAGCTTTCTTT.

The gene calls are TRBV25-1 and TRBJ1-6; weak D call: TRBD1 (6 bases). Trimming pared 0 bases from V and 7 bases from J, leaving 10 bases between. There are 15 residues in the CDR3. The germline V gene encodes CDR1 MGHDK and CDR2 SYGVNS. The CDR3 DNA reads TGTGCCAGCAGTGAATACCCAGGGGAGAATTCACCCCTCCACTTT. It codes for CASSEYPGENSPLHF.